These 22 T cell receptor beta chains were sequenced from one sample in a study of post-analysis software for immune sequencing data. Regarding the study as a whole: In patients, five TRBV segments were more frequent than in controls, with TRBV5-6, TRBV5-1 and TRBV20-1 among them.

Which antigens these TCRs recognize remains unknown. Unique molecular identifiers were present in the TCR beta cDNA libraries. TCRdb re-called the PCR reads with MiXCR, one entry per CDR3 protein. The table has hundreds of thousands of distinct CDR3 sequences, roughly 27% seen once. The sample comprised blood. The receptors stem from a girl aged 10 to 17 with multiple sclerosis.

The V call is TRBV24-1, the J call TRBJ2-5; either TRBD1 or TRBD2 may supply D (6 bases each). Trimming removed 7 bases at V and 3 bases at J, with 11 bases between. This CDR3 spans 13 amino acids. Germline loops: CDR1 KGHDR, CDR2 SFDVKD. The CDR3 nucleotides read TGTGCCACCAGCCGGGGGCTAGAAGAGACCCAGTACTTC. It codes for CATSRGLEETQYF.

At least ten counts were recorded for this clonotype. The chain uses TRBV6-5 and TRBJ2-5; 10 bases map to TRBD1. After removal of 5 bases from V and 3 bases from J, the junction contained 3 bases not matched to a gene. CDR3 size: 14 residues. The germline CDR1 and CDR2 sequences are MNHEY and SVGAGI. CDR3 in amino acids: CASSPGTGEETQYF. CDR3 in DNA: TGTGCCAGCAGTCCCGGGACAGGGGAAGAGACCCAGTACTTC.

V gene TRBV7-9 combines with J gene TRBJ2-5; tentatively, D is TRBD1 (6 bases). This CDR3 contains 17 residues. Germline V gene lookup returns CDR1 SEHNR and CDR2 FQNEAQ (reference sequence). The V gene lost 2 bases and the J gene lost 5 bases, with 21 bases spanning the gap. The CDR3 bases are TGTGCCAGCAGCTTAAGCCGAACAGGGTCGCCGAGGGAGACCCAGTACTTC. This sequence encodes CASSLSRTGSPRETQYF.

The chain has TRBV5-6 and TRBJ2-1; unclear D gene. The CDR3 has 16 residues. V was clipped by 5 bases and J by 1 base, with 16 bases between them. Per germline, CDR1 SGHDT and CDR2 YYEEEE. CDR3 sequence reads: CASSSTWTVSYNEQFF. The CDR3 DNA is TGTGCCAGCAGTTCAACCTGGACGGTATCCTACAATGAGCAGTTCTTC.

This clonotype was seen a handful of times. This sequence joins TRBV7-2 and TRBJ2-5, with TRBD1 identical over 7 bases. Germline CDR1 SGHTA, CDR2 FQGNSA. J lost 4 bases, V lost 5 bases, and 7 bases had no gene match. The length of the CDR3 is 14 residues. DNA for the CDR3: TGTGCCAGCAGCCCGGACAGGTGGGGAGAGACCCAGTACTTC. Translation: CASSPDRWGETQYF.

This clonotype turned up a few times. The chain recombines TRBV7-9 with TRBJ2-5; D is unclear. The CDR3 is made up of 12 amino acids. Trimming cost V 5 bases and J 5 bases, with 9 bases left between them. Germline lookup yields CDR1 SEHNR and CDR2 FQNEAQ (reference sequence). CDR3 sequence (DNA): TGTGCCAGCAGCACTTCCCCCGAGACCCAGTACTTC. This translates into CASSTSPETQYF. The whole variable domain, filled in from reference TRBV7-9 and TRBJ2-5, reads DTGVSQNPRHKITKRGQNVTFRCDPISEHNRLYWYRQTLGQGPEFLTYFQNEAQLEKSRLLSDRFSAERPKGSFSTLEIQRTEQGDSAMYLCASSTSPETQYFGPGTRLLVL.

This chain connects TRBV5-6 to TRBJ2-7, with D unclear. Between the trimmed V and J ends, which lost 3 bases and 3 bases, there was a span of 10 bases. The CDR3 has 13 amino acids. Germline CDR1 reads SGHDT; CDR2 reads YYEEEE. The CDR3 loop reads CASSSGPLYEQYF. CDR3 bases: TGTGCCAGCAGCTCTGGGCCTCTCTACGAGCAGTACTTC.

This clonotype has ten or more counts. For the CDR3, the DNA is TGTGCCAGCAGTAACACAGCTCCCCCCTACGAGCAGTACTTC. It codes for CASSNTAPPYEQYF. The chain recombines TRBV6-5 with TRBJ2-7, with D unclear. In germline, CDR1 is MNHEY, CDR2 SVGAGI. Deletions cut 5 bases from V and 2 bases from J, with 13 bases between. CDR3 length equals 14 residues.

V usage is TRBV5-1 and J usage is TRBJ2-4, with D possibly TRBD1 on 6 matching bases. Germline V gene data show CDR1 as SGHRS and CDR2 as YFSETQ. The CDR3 is 14 residues long. Trimming pared 2 bases from V and 3 bases from J, leaving 9 bases between. CDR3 region: CASSFRGGKNIQYF. The CDR3 bases are TGCGCCAGCAGCTTCAGGGGCGGCAAAAACATTCAGTACTTC.

J is TRBJ2-1 and V is TRBV24-1; D is perhaps TRBD1 (5 bases). This CDR3 is built from 13 residues. The germline gives CDR1 KGHDR, CDR2 SFDVKD. With 5 bases removed from V and 8 bases from J, the gap between germline ends came to 12 bases. This chain's CDR3 is CATSAGPFDEQFF. The CDR3 coding sequence is TGTGCCACCAGTGCAGGGCCCTTCGATGAGCAGTTCTTC.

This clonotype was detected only a few times. The chain is built from TRBV20-1 and TRBJ2-7; D is unresolved. This CDR3 spans 16 amino acids. Germline values: CDR1 DFQATT, CDR2 SNEGSKA (reference sequence). V was shortened by 2 bases and J by 3 bases, with 20 bases between the two germline ends. As DNA, the CDR3 is TGCAGTGCTAGACCTCCAACTTTAGACAAGAACTACGAGCAGTACTTC. Its translation is CSARPPTLDKNYEQYF.

V usage is TRBV3-1 and J usage is TRBJ2-1; D may be TRBD2 (5 bases). Germline CDR1 and CDR2: LGHDT and YNNKEL (reference sequence). V was trimmed by 1 base and J by 10 bases, leaving 14 bases between them. CDR3 length: 14 amino acids. This CDR3 reads CASSQAGLLPEQFF. The CDR3 nucleotides are TGTGCCAGCAGCCAAGCTGGACTTCTCCCGGAGCAGTTCTTC.

This clonotype was found once. J is TRBJ2-5 and V is TRBV7-2, with 9 positions matching TRBD1. With V trimmed by 3 bases and J by 3 bases, 5 bases remained unmatched. CDR1 SGHTA and CDR2 FQGNSA come from the germline V gene. There are 15 residues in the CDR3. This CDR3 is CASSFYRGLEETQYF. The CDR3 region has the DNA TGTGCCAGCAGCTTCTACAGGGGGCTAGAAGAGACCCAGTACTTC.

The sample holds a few counts of this clonotype. The rearrangement joins TRBV27 to TRBJ1-2, with TRBD1 matching 10 bases. Unmatched junction bases numbered 4, after V lost 3 bases and J lost 3 bases. From germline, CDR1 is MNHEY and CDR2 SMNVEV (reference sequence). CDR3 length: 15 amino acids. The chain's CDR3 is CASSFRTGGDYGYTF. The CDR3 nucleotides are TGTGCCAGCAGTTTCCGGACAGGGGGGGACTATGGCTACACCTTC.

V gene TRBV18 combines with J gene TRBJ1-5; 7 positions agree with TRBD1. J gave up 7 bases and V 1 base, and 13 bases lay outside the gene matches. Germline loops: CDR1 KGHSH, CDR2 LQKENI. The CDR3 covers 17 residues. CDR3 sequence reads: CASSPRDRAESGQPQHF. In nucleotides, the CDR3 is TGTGCCAGCTCACCACGGGACAGAGCTGAATCGGGGCAGCCCCAGCATTTT.

The chain combines TRBV2 with TRBJ2-1, with no clear D. The V gene lost 6 bases and the J gene lost 0 bases, with 9 bases spanning the gap. From germline, CDR1 is SNHLY and CDR2 FYNNEI. CDR3 length: 14 residues. The CDR3 nucleotides read TGTGCCAGCAGAGGTGACGTCTCCTACAATGAGCAGTTCTTC. Its protein product is CASRGDVSYNEQFF.

This clonotype was seen a handful of times. This chain joins TRBV7-2 and TRBJ2-1, with D possibly being TRBD2 (5 bases). Germline assignment: CDR1 SGHTA and CDR2 FQGNSA. Trimming took 2 bases from V and 6 from J, leaving 14 bases between them. This CDR3 region has 15 residues. As DNA, the CDR3 is TGTGCCAGCAGCTTATATAGTGGGAGACGCAATGAGCAGTTCTTC. It translates to CASSLYSGRRNEQFF.

This clonotype has ten or more counts. This rearrangement joins TRBV28 to TRBJ2-1; TRBD1 is a possible D gene (6 bases). Trimming cost V 6 bases and J 9 bases, with 15 bases left between them. This CDR3 has 13 residues. Germline CDR1 is MDHEN and CDR2 is SYDVKM. CDR3 bases: TGTGCCAGCAGACAGGGATCGTCCTTTGAGCAGTTCTTC. Its translation: CASRQGSSFEQFF.

The rearrangement uses TRBV7-2 and TRBJ2-5; 7 positions agree with TRBD1. The last part of the DNA fits TRBJ2-7 better; the J call may be wrong. Germline-derived CDR1 and CDR2 are SGHTA and FQGNSA. This CDR3 region has 14 residues. As DNA, the CDR3 is TGTGCCAGCAGCTTAGGAAGGACAGGCTACGAGCAGTACTTC. It encodes CASSLGRTGYEQYF.

The chain recombines TRBV3-1 with TRBJ2-2; D possibly uses TRBD1 or TRBD2 (5 bases each). The CDR3 consists of 16 residues. Germline V gene lookup returns CDR1 LGHDT and CDR2 YNNKEL (reference sequence). V lost 2 bases and J 1 base, leaving 11 bases between the germline ends. The CDR3 sequence: CASSQQTGGNTGELFF. The CDR3 coding sequence is TGTGCCAGCAGCCAACAGACTGGGGGGAACACCGGGGAGCTGTTTTTT.

This clonotype showed up many times. The V gene is TRBV20-1, the J gene TRBJ2-5; D is unclear. CDR1 and CDR2 from the germline V gene are DFQATT and SNEGSKA (reference sequence). There are 15 residues in the CDR3. Trimming left V 0 bases short and J 5 bases short, with 16 bases between. CDR3 loop: CSARDGRQFAETQYF. The CDR3 nucleotides read TGCAGTGCTAGAGATGGGCGGCAGTTCGCGGAGACCCAGTACTTC.

The chain couples TRBV4-2 to TRBJ2-1; the D gene is possibly TRBD2 (7 bases). The CDR3 is made up of 14 amino acids. The V end lost 3 bases, the J end lost 13 bases, and 19 bases lay between the germline ends. Germline V gene lookup returns CDR1 LGHNA and CDR2 YNFKEQ. The CDR3 DNA reads as TGTGCCAGCAGCCAGCCCGGGGGGCAAGAGACCCAGTTCTTC. It translates to CASSQPGGQETQFF.